Below are 4 T cell receptor beta chains sequenced from a single sample in a study of chemoradiotherapy in HPV16-positive cancers. Assay: immunoSEQ multiplex PCR; the TCRdb copy retains only in-frame clones and omits some. The sample contains 5,000 to 7,500 clones, more than 60% of which appear only once. The sequencing here drew on tumor tissue, taken from a patient who underwent chemoradiotherapy. These receptors all come from a human donor with HPV-associated anogenital cancer.

In its sample, this clone was seen a few times. J is TRBJ1-2 and V is TRBV28; D uncertain. Germline CDR1 and CDR2: MDHEN and SYDVKM. Trimming took 3 bases from V and 6 from J, leaving 11 bases between them. The CDR3 covers 13 residues. The CDR3 DNA reads as TGTGCCAGCAGTTTGGGCCTCAATCATGGCTACACCTTC. Encoded protein: CASSLGLNHGYTF.

The chain employs TRBV5-1 and TRBJ2-3; D is uncertain. Per germline, CDR1 SGHRS and CDR2 YFSETQ. CDR3 size: 12 residues. Trimming left V 4 bases short and J 2 bases short, with 5 bases between. The DNA of the CDR3 is TGCGCCAGCAGCCCCTACACAGATACGCAGTATTTT. Translating gives CASSPYTDTQYF.

The V gene is TRBV7-2, the J gene TRBJ1-3, with D possibly being TRBD1 (6 bases). V dropped 1 base and J dropped 9 bases, with 19 bases sitting between them. CDR3 length: 16 amino acids. Germline V CDR1 and CDR2: SGHTA, FQGNSA. CDR3 loop: CASSLESVRGLGTIYF. Written as DNA, the CDR3 is TGTGCCAGCAGCTTAGAATCGGTCAGGGGCCTCGGCACCATATATTTT.

This chain links TRBV19 with TRBJ1-3; no clear D gene. V dropped 3 bases and J dropped 0 bases, with 12 bases sitting between them. The CDR3 sequence is 16 residues long. The germline V gene has CDR1 LNHDA and CDR2 SQIVND (reference sequence). The CDR3 spells CASSIEKTDSGNTIYF. CDR3 nucleotide sequence: TGTGCCAGTAGTATCGAAAAAACCGACTCTGGAAACACCATATATTTT.